The clone carrying this T cell receptor (beta chain) was found once. This record belongs to a study of blood T cell repertoires in COVID-19. Study background: Samples taken during acute and convalescent COVID-19 were collected in the United States, Italy and Spain.

V was trimmed by 1 base and J by 4 bases, leaving 10 bases between them. The length of the CDR3 is 14 residues. Germline loops: CDR1 SGHVS, CDR2 FQNEAQ. The table came from immunoSEQ multiplex PCR; TCRdb's copy has only in-frame clones and leaves some out. The repertoire has approximately 110,000 clones, roughly 84% of them found once; the top ten carry roughly 8%. Material for sequencing was peripheral blood. The V gene is TRBV7-8, the J gene TRBJ1-2, with D hard to call. This clonotype was sampled from a woman aged 40 to 50 with acute or convalescent COVID-19. CDR3 coding DNA: TGTGCCAGCAGCTTAGGCCAGGTTGTCTATGGCTACACCTTC. Translating gives CASSLGQVVYGYTF.